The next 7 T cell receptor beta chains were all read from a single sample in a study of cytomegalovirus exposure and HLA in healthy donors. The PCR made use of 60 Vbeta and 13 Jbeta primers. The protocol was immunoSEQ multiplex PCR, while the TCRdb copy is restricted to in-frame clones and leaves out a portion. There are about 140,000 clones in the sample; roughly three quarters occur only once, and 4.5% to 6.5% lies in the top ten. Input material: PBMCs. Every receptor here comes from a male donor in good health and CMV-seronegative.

This CDR3 is CASKQGLNYGYTF. In DNA, the CDR3 is TGTGCCAGCAAGCAGGGACTTAACTATGGCTACACCTTC. V and J are TRBV2 and TRBJ1-2; D might be TRBD1 (5 bases). Germline CDR1 is SNHLY and CDR2 is FYNNEI. CDR3 length: 13 amino acids. The V end lost 7 bases, the J end lost 1 base, and 10 bases lay between the germline ends.

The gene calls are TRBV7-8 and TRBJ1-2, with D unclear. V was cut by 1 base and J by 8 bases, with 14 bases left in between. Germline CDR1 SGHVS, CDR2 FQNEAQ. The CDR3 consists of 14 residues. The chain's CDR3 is CASSLDTGMGGYTF. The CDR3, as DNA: TGTGCCAGCAGCTTAGATACCGGGATGGGCGGCTACACCTTC.

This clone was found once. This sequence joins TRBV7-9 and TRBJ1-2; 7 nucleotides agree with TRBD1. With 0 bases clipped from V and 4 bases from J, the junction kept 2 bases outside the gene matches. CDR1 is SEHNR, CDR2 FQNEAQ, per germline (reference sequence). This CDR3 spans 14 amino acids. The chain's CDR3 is CASSLAGGSYGYTF. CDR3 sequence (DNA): TGTGCCAGCAGCTTAGCAGGGGGCAGCTATGGCTACACCTTC. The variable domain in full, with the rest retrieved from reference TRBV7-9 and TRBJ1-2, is DTGVSQNPRHKITKRGQNVTFRCDPISEHNRLYWYRQTLGQGPEFLTYFQNEAQLEKSRLLSDRFSAERPKGSFSTLEIQRTEQGDSAMYLCASSLAGGSYGYTFGSGTRLTVV.

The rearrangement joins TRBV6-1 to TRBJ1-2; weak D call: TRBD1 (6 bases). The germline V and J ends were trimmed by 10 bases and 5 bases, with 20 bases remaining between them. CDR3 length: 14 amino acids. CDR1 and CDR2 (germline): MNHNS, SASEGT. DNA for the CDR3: TGTGCCACCCAAGCGGACAGAGAGAGTTATGGCTACACCTTC. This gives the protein CATQADRESYGYTF.

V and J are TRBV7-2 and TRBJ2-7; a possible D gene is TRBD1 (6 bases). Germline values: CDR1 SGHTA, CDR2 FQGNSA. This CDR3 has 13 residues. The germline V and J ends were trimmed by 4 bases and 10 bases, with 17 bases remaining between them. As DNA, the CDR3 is TGTGCCAGCAGCTCATACAGGGAGAGTAAACAGTACTTC. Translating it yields CASSSYRESKQYF.

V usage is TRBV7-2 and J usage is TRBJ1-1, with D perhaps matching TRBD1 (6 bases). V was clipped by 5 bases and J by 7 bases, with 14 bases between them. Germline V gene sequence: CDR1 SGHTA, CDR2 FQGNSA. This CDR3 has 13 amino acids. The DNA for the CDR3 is TGTGCCAGCAGCCCCCGTGGACAGAGTGAAGCTTTCTTT. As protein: CASSPRGQSEAFF.

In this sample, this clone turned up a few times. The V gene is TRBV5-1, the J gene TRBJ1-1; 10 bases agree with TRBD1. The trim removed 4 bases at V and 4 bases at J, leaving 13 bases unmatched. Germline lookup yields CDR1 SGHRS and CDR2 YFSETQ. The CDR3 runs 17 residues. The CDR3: CASSPGASTGGVTEAFF. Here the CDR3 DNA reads TGCGCCAGCAGCCCTGGGGCTTCGACAGGGGGCGTCACTGAAGCTTTCTTT.